This record covers a single TCR beta chain. This CDR3 contains 14 residues. The germline CDR1 and CDR2 sequences are SGDLS and YYNGEE. V lost 4 bases to trimming and J lost 8 bases, with 18 bases between them. Assay: immunoSEQ multiplex PCR; the TCRdb copy retains only in-frame clones and omits some. The sample consists of about 97,000 clones, around 85% of them appearing once. This sample stems from a study of blood T cell repertoires in COVID-19. The sample was peripheral blood. This receptor was identified in a man aged 55 to 70 with acute or convalescent COVID-19. The chain couples TRBV9 to TRBJ1-2, with D perhaps TRBD1 (6 bases). The CDR3 region has the DNA TGTGCCAGCAGCCTCGACTCTACAGGGTTCGGCTACACCTTC. Translating gives CASSLDSTGFGYTF. Full variable domain (rest looked up from reference TRBV9 and TRBJ1-2): DSGVTQTPKHLITATGQRVTLRCSPRSGDLSVYWYQQSLDQGLQFLIQYYNGEERAKGNILERFSAQQFPDLHSELNLSSLELGDSALYFCASSLDSTGFGYTFGSGTRLTVV.